Listed below are T cell receptor beta chains from one sample, sequenced in a study of blood T cell repertoires in COVID-19. Measured with immunoSEQ multiplex PCR; TCRdb has only the in-frame clones, and not every one. In the table there are roughly 360,000 clones, 70% to 85% of which are singletons. Sample: peripheral blood. Receptors originate from a human donor with acute or convalescent COVID-19. The donor label of this sample is uncertain. Both conserved end residues are part of each CDR3. Each record gives: V gene, D gene, J gene, clone size, CDR3 protein, CDR3 DNA. A D gene is named only where the DNA matches it firmly. Size is omitted from some rows. Given values are once, few, many or a class for expanded clones.

v_gene: TRBV21-1
d_gene: .
j_gene: TRBJ1-1
abundance: .
CDR3aa: CASSKASGQGQSDLNTEAFF
CDR3nt: TGTGCCAGCAGCAAAGCTTCTGGACAGGGTCAATCCGATTTAAACACTGAAGCTTTCTTT

v_gene: TRBV6-5
d_gene: TRBD2
j_gene: TRBJ2-1
abundance: .
CDR3aa: CASSYIAGGRMEQFF
CDR3nt: TGTGCCAGCAGTTACATAGCGGGAGGTAGGATGGAGCAGTTCTTC

v_gene: TRBV18
d_gene: .
j_gene: TRBJ2-7
abundance: .
CDR3aa: CASSHDWREQYF
CDR3nt: TGTGCCAGCTCACACGACTGGCGCGAGCAGTACTTC

v_gene: TRBV19
d_gene: .
j_gene: TRBJ1-2
abundance: once
CDR3aa: CASSPRQYGYTF
CDR3nt: TGTGCCAGTAGTCCCCGACAGTATGGCTACACCTTC

v_gene: TRBV20-1
d_gene: .
j_gene: TRBJ2-4
abundance: .
CDR3aa: CSAQFQIQYF
CDR3nt: TGCAGTGCTCAGTTCCAGATTCAGTACTTC

v_gene: TRBV6-5
d_gene: .
j_gene: TRBJ2-4
abundance: .
CDR3aa: CASSSGRGNIQYF
CDR3nt: TGTGCCAGCAGTTCAGGCAGGGGAAACATTCAGTACTTC

v_gene: TRBV3-1/TRBV3-2
d_gene: .
j_gene: TRBJ2-1
abundance: few
CDR3aa: CASSETPSSYNEQFF
CDR3nt: TGTGCCAGCAGCGAGACACCGAGCTCCTACAATGAGCAGTTCTTC

v_gene: TRBV7-9
d_gene: .
j_gene: TRBJ1-6
abundance: .
CDR3aa: CASSSDSSGSPLHF
CDR3nt: TGTGCCAGCAGCTCCGACAGTTCGGGTTCACCCCTCCACTTT

v_gene: TRBV6-6
d_gene: TRBD2
j_gene: TRBJ2-7
abundance: .
CDR3aa: CASSQLAGGSTTEQYF
CDR3nt: TGTGCCAGCAGTCAACTAGCGGGAGGGTCCACTACTGAGCAGTACTTC

v_gene: TRBV16
d_gene: .
j_gene: TRBJ1-5
abundance: .
CDR3aa: CASSQSNWRDWESNQPQHF
CDR3nt: TGTGCCAGCAGCCAATCAAATTGGAGGGACTGGGAAAGCAATCAGCCCCAGCATTTT

v_gene: TRBV4-2
d_gene: .
j_gene: TRBJ2-1
abundance: once
CDR3aa: CASSQVSGSYNEQFF
CDR3nt: TGTGCCAGCAGCCAAGTTTCAGGCTCCTACAATGAGCAGTTCTTC

v_gene: TRBV4-2
d_gene: TRBD2
j_gene: TRBJ2-3
abundance: .
CDR3aa: CASSQVLAGGSTDTQYF
CDR3nt: TGTGCCAGCAGCCAAGTCTTAGCGGGAGGTAGCACAGATACGCAGTATTTT

v_gene: TRBV30
d_gene: TRBD1
j_gene: TRBJ2-1
abundance: .
CDR3aa: CAWSVLGGYTNEQFF
CDR3nt: TGTGCCTGGAGTGTACTAGGGGGCTATACTAATGAGCAGTTCTTC

v_gene: TRBV23-1
d_gene: .
j_gene: TRBJ1-5
abundance: .
CDR3aa: CASTPIDWDIRQPQHF
CDR3nt: TGCGCCAGCACCCCAATAGACTGGGACATTCGTCAGCCCCAGCATTTT

v_gene: TRBV12-3/TRBV12-4
d_gene: .
j_gene: TRBJ2-1
abundance: .
CDR3aa: CASSPRDEQFF
CDR3nt: TGTGCCAGCAGTCCTCGGGATGAGCAGTTCTTC

v_gene: TRBV30
d_gene: .
j_gene: TRBJ1-6
abundance: .
CDR3aa: CAWSVGQPNSPLHF
CDR3nt: TGTGCCTGGAGTGTTGGACAGCCTAATTCACCCCTCCACTTT

v_gene: TRBV19
d_gene: TRBD2
j_gene: TRBJ2-5
abundance: .
CDR3aa: CASSVSGGKETQYF
CDR3nt: TGTGCCAGTAGTGTCAGCGGGGGAAAAGAGACCCAGTACTTC

v_gene: TRBV5-1
d_gene: .
j_gene: TRBJ1-2
abundance: .
CDR3aa: CASSLQSNYGYTF
CDR3nt: TGCGCCAGCAGCCTACAGAGTAACTATGGCTACACCTTC

v_gene: TRBV3-1/TRBV3-2
d_gene: TRBD1
j_gene: TRBJ1-1
abundance: .
CDR3aa: CASSQQGGTEAFF
CDR3nt: TGTGCCAGCAGCCAACAGGGGGGCACTGAAGCTTTCTTT

v_gene: TRBV5-1
d_gene: .
j_gene: TRBJ2-2
abundance: .
CDR3aa: CASSLAKGVVELFF
CDR3nt: TGCGCCAGCAGCTTGGCCAAGGGGGTTGTGGAGCTGTTTTTT

v_gene: TRBV5-1
d_gene: TRBD1
j_gene: TRBJ2-7
abundance: .
CDR3aa: CASSPRGGTGNYEQYF
CDR3nt: TGCGCCAGCAGCCCCAGGGGTGGGACAGGCAACTACGAGCAGTACTTC

v_gene: TRBV28
d_gene: .
j_gene: TRBJ1-1
abundance: .
CDR3aa: CATLLVGAMVRAFF
CDR3nt: TGTGCCACCCTTTTGGTAGGGGCGATGGTTCGGGCTTTCTTT

v_gene: TRBV6-5
d_gene: .
j_gene: TRBJ1-2
abundance: .
CDR3aa: CASRDTSNYGYTF
CDR3nt: TGTGCCAGCCGGGACACAAGTAACTATGGCTACACCTTC

v_gene: TRBV4-1
d_gene: .
j_gene: TRBJ1-5
abundance: .
CDR3aa: CASSRTDRSNQPQHF
CDR3nt: TGCGCCAGCAGCCGAACGGACAGATCCAATCAGCCCCAGCATTTT

v_gene: TRBV18
d_gene: TRBD1
j_gene: TRBJ1-6
abundance: .
CDR3aa: CASSPAGTGVVGNSPLHF
CDR3nt: TGTGCCAGCTCACCGGCCGGGACAGGGGTGGTCGGGAATTCACCCCTCCACTTT

v_gene: TRBV7-9
d_gene: .
j_gene: TRBJ2-5
abundance: .
CDR3aa: CASSTQGLETQYF
CDR3nt: TGTGCCAGCAGCACACAGGGTTTGGAGACCCAGTACTTC

v_gene: TRBV5-1
d_gene: .
j_gene: TRBJ1-2
abundance: .
CDR3aa: CASSVDKTLNYGYTF
CDR3nt: TGCGCCAGCAGCGTGGACAAGACTTTAAACTATGGCTACACCTTC

v_gene: TRBV7-8
d_gene: TRBD1
j_gene: TRBJ2-1
abundance: .
CDR3aa: CASSLGQGRSYNEQFF
CDR3nt: TGTGCCAGCAGCTTGGGACAGGGGCGCTCCTACAATGAGCAGTTCTTC

v_gene: TRBV28
d_gene: TRBD1
j_gene: TRBJ1-6
abundance: .
CDR3aa: CASSLDRRRSPLHF
CDR3nt: TGTGCCAGCAGCTTGGACAGGCGAAGATCACCCCTCCACTTT

v_gene: TRBV5-1
d_gene: .
j_gene: TRBJ1-2
abundance: .
CDR3aa: CASSFSQGNRGYTF
CDR3nt: TGCGCCAGCAGCTTTTCCCAGGGAAACAGAGGCTACACCTTC

v_gene: TRBV5-5
d_gene: TRBD1
j_gene: TRBJ2-7
abundance: .
CDR3aa: CASSLGGQGPYEQYF
CDR3nt: TGTGCCAGCAGCTTGGGAGGACAGGGTCCCTACGAGCAGTACTTC

v_gene: TRBV5-8
d_gene: TRBD2
j_gene: TRBJ2-1
abundance: .
CDR3aa: CASSLFSGLAGGPNEQFF
CDR3nt: TGTGCCAGCAGCTTATTCTCGGGGCTGGCGGGAGGGCCTAATGAGCAGTTCTTC

v_gene: TRBV6-5
d_gene: .
j_gene: TRBJ1-2
abundance: .
CDR3aa: CASSYSGRGSGYTF
CDR3nt: TGTGCCAGCAGTTACTCGGGCAGGGGATCCGGCTACACCTTC

v_gene: TRBV6-5
d_gene: .
j_gene: TRBJ1-4
abundance: .
CDR3aa: CASGAGPRGREKLFF
CDR3nt: TGTGCCAGCGGGGCCGGCCCTAGGGGTCGGGAAAAACTGTTTTTT

v_gene: TRBV11-1
d_gene: TRBD2
j_gene: TRBJ2-1
abundance: .
CDR3aa: CASRRHAGGGYNEQFF
CDR3nt: TGTGCCAGCAGGAGGCATGCGGGAGGGGGTTACAATGAGCAGTTCTTC

v_gene: TRBV7-2
d_gene: TRBD2
j_gene: TRBJ2-1
abundance: once
CDR3aa: CASSFHRGGYNEQFF
CDR3nt: TGTGCCAGCAGCTTCCATCGGGGAGGGTACAATGAGCAGTTCTTC

v_gene: TRBV19
d_gene: .
j_gene: TRBJ1-2
abundance: .
CDR3aa: CASTLTGSQNYGYTF
CDR3nt: TGTGCCAGTACTCTAACGGGTTCCCAAAACTATGGCTACACCTTC

v_gene: TRBV2
d_gene: TRBD1
j_gene: TRBJ2-7
abundance: few
CDR3aa: CASSEVGQGFEQYF
CDR3nt: TGTGCCAGCAGTGAAGTCGGACAGGGGTTCGAGCAGTACTTC

v_gene: TRBV10-1
d_gene: TRBD1
j_gene: TRBJ1-4
abundance: .
CDR3aa: CASSDPGTGREKLFF
CDR3nt: TGCGCCAGCAGTGATCCCGGGACAGGGCGTGAAAAACTGTTTTTT

v_gene: TRBV28
d_gene: TRBD1
j_gene: TRBJ1-5
abundance: few
CDR3aa: CASSLLQGDQPQHF
CDR3nt: TGTGCCAGCAGTTTACTACAGGGGGATCAGCCCCAGCATTTT

v_gene: TRBV6-5
d_gene: .
j_gene: TRBJ1-6
abundance: .
CDR3aa: CASSYSKRSNSPLHF
CDR3nt: TGTGCCAGCAGTTACTCAAAACGGTCTAATTCACCCCTCCACTTT